This T cell receptor beta chain was recovered during a study of blood T cell repertoires in COVID-19. Study details: Samples came from the United States, Italy and Spain, spanning acute and convalescent COVID-19. T cells, B-cell-depleted T cells, or PBMCs supplied cDNA or gDNA.

Germline CDR1 reads LNHDA; CDR2 reads SQIVND (reference sequence). Deletions cut 6 bases from V and 0 bases from J, with 6 bases between. There are 13 residues in the CDR3. Original data processing: Estimates of nucleated cell counts were drawn from the amplification of reference gene primers. Profiling relied on immunoSEQ multiplex PCR, and the TCRdb table lists in-frame clones only, not all of them. Clone size and the V and J calls come from that table; the DNA yielded D and trimming. The sample includes about 59,000 clones, approximately 80% of them seen just once. This TCR was recovered from a man aged 60-69 years with acute or convalescent COVID-19. The sample comprised peripheral blood. The rearrangement joins TRBV19 to TRBJ1-5; weak D call: TRBD1 (5 bases). CDR3 in amino acids: CASRGLSNQPQHF. For the CDR3, the DNA is TGTGCCAGTAGGGGACTTAGCAATCAGCCCCAGCATTTT.